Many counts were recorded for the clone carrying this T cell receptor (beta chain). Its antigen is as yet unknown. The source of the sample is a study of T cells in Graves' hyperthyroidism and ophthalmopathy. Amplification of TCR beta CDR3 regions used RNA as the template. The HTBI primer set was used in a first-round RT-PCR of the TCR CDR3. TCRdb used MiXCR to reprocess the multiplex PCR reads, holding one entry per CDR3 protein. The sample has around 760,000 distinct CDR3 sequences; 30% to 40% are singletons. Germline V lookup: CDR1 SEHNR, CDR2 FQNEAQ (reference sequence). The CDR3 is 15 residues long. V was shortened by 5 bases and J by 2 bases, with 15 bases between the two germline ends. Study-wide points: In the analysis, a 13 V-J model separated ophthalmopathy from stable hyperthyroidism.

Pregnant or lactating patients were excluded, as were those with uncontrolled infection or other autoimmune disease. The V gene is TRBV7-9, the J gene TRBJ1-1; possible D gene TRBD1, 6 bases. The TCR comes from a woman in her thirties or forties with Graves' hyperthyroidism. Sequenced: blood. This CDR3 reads CASSRMGQFNTEAFF. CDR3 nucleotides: TGTGCCAGCAGCCGCATGGGACAATTTAACACTGAAGCTTTCTTT.